Below, 9 T cell receptor beta chains from the same sample are listed, as sequenced in a study of shared clonotypes between healthy human individuals. Some clones are missing from TCRdb's copy, which holds only in-frame ones; the method was immunoSEQ multiplex PCR. The table records about 2.4 million clones, 93% of them present only once. The sample comprised naive CD4+ T cells from PBMCs. The subset is: CD45RA+ positively selected. The receptors stem from a young man in good health. Some clones in this sample may be carry-over from other donors' samples.

The genes are TRBV7-8 and TRBJ1-2; no firm D call. The CDR3 spans 15 residues. CDR1 and CDR2 from the germline V gene are SGHVS and FQNEAQ. V was clipped by 5 bases and J by 8 bases, with 21 bases between them. The CDR3 region has the DNA TGTGCCAGCAGCCCCCTCTGGGCAGCCCTAGAAGGCTACACCTTC. Protein: CASSPLWAALEGYTF.

The rearrangement uses TRBV9 and TRBJ2-7, with TRBD2 identical over 9 bases. From germline, CDR1 is SGDLS and CDR2 YYNGEE. This CDR3 region has 16 residues. J gave up 0 bases and V 2 bases, and 6 bases lay outside the gene matches. The CDR3 region is CASSVGTSQSSYEQYF. The CDR3 nucleotides are TGTGCCAGCAGCGTCGGGACTAGCCAGAGCTCCTACGAGCAGTACTTC.

The chain recombines TRBV19 with TRBJ2-1; 9 bases align to TRBD1. The CDR3 consists of 15 residues. CDR1 is LNHDA, CDR2 SQIVND, per germline (reference sequence). After removal of 1 base from V and 4 bases from J, the junction contained 2 bases not matched to a gene. The CDR3 loop reads CASSIGTGEYNEQFF. The CDR3 region has the DNA TGTGCCAGTAGTATAGGGACAGGGGAATACAATGAGCAGTTCTTC. Supplemented by reference TRBV19 and TRBJ2-1, the full variable domain reads DGGITQSPKYLFRKEGQNVTLSCEQNLNHDAMYWYRQDPGQGLRLIYYSQIVNDFQKGDIAEGYSVSREKKESFPLTVTSAQKNPTAFYLCASSIGTGEYNEQFFGPGTRLTVL.

The chain recombines TRBV7-9 with TRBJ1-3; D uncertain. The CDR3 spans 18 residues. Per germline, CDR1 SEHNR and CDR2 FQNEAQ (reference sequence). V gave up 0 bases and J gave up 0 bases, with 15 bases separating them. DNA of the CDR3: TGTGCCAGCAGCTTAGCGGGCGGCTCAATGAGCTCTGGAAACACCATATATTTT. Protein sequence: CASSLAGGSMSSGNTIYF.

This chain links TRBV9 with TRBJ1-2; D is uncertain. The CDR3 totals 15 residues. CDR1 is SGDLS and CDR2 is YYNGEE in the germline V gene. Trimming removed 0 bases from V and 5 bases from J, with 14 bases in between. The DNA for the CDR3 is TGTGCCAGCAGCGTAGCGGCAGCACAAAGTTATGGCTACACCTTC. Translating gives CASSVAAAQSYGYTF.

The chain joins TRBV5-1 to TRBJ2-1; TRBD2 matches at 10 bases. CDR1 and CDR2 (germline): SGHRS, YFSETQ. V dropped 4 bases and J dropped 9; count of bases not matched to a gene: 16. There are 17 residues in the CDR3. CDR3 sequence: CASSTQKAGGMVGEQFF. The CDR3 nucleotides read TGCGCCAGCAGCACGCAAAAAGCGGGAGGGATGGTCGGTGAGCAGTTCTTC.

This clone was counted once. The V call is TRBV27, the J call TRBJ1-5, with 9 bases that match TRBD1. V lost 3 bases and J lost 5; bases outside the gene matches: 5. Germline-derived CDR1 and CDR2 are MNHEY and SMNVEV (reference sequence). The CDR3 loop spans 15 amino acids. CDR3 loop: CASSFFRDRDQPQHF. The CDR3 DNA sequence: TGTGCCAGCAGTTTCTTCCGGGACAGGGATCAGCCCCAGCATTTT.

This clone has more than one count but fewer than ten. The chain links TRBV6-1 to TRBJ2-5; D may be TRBD1 (5 bases). This CDR3 comprises 12 residues. Germline V CDR1 and CDR2: MNHNS, SASEGT. Deletions cut 5 bases from V and 9 bases from J, with 13 bases between. The CDR3 spells CASSSAGRSQYF. Here the CDR3 DNA reads TGTGCCAGCAGTTCGGCAGGGCGTTCCCAGTACTTC.

On this clone itself: This sample includes further DNA sequences coding for the same CDR3. This chain uses TRBV7-3 with TRBJ2-3; TRBD2 matches at 7 bases. The CDR3 spans 14 residues. V was clipped by 2 bases and J by 1 base; unmatched bases: 0. CDR1 SGHTA and CDR2 FQGTGA come from the germline V gene. The CDR3 DNA reads as TGTGCCAGCAGCTTAGCGGGAGGCACAGATACGCAGTATTTT. It translates to CASSLAGGTDTQYF.